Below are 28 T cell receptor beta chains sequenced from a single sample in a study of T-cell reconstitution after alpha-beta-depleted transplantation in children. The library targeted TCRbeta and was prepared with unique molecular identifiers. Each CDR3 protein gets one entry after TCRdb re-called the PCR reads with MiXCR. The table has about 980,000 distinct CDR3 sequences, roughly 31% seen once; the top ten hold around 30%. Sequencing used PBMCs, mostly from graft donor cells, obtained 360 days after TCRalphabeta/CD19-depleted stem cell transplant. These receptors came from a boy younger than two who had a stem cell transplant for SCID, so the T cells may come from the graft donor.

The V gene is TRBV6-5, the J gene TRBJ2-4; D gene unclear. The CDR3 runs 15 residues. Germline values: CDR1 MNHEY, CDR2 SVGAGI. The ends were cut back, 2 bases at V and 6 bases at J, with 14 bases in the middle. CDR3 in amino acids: CASSYLAGQPNIQYF. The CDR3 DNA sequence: TGTGCCAGCAGTTACCTTGCTGGTCAGCCAAACATTCAGTACTTC.

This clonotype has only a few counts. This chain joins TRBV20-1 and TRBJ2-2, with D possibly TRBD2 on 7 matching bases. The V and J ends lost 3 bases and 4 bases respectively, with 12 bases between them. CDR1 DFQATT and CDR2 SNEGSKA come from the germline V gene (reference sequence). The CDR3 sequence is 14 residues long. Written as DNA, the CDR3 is TGCAGTGCTAGCACCGGGGGGCGCACCGGGGAGCTGTTTTTT. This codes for CSASTGGRTGELFF.

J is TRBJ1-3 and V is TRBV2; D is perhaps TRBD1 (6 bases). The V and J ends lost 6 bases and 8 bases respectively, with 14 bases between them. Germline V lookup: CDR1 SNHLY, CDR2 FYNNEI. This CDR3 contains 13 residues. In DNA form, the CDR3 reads TGTGCCAGCAGCCCAGACAGGATGGACACCATATATTTT. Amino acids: CASSPDRMDTIYF.

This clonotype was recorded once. The CDR3, as DNA: TGTGCCAGCAGCCCCTTGAGCGGGGTTGAGACCCAGTACTTC. This codes for CASSPLSGVETQYF. The V call is TRBV7-9, the J call TRBJ2-5, with 7 positions matching TRBD2. This CDR3 is built from 14 residues. From germline, CDR1 is SEHNR and CDR2 FQNEAQ (reference sequence). The V segment lost 5 bases and the J segment 5 bases; nucleotides outside the gene matches: 8.

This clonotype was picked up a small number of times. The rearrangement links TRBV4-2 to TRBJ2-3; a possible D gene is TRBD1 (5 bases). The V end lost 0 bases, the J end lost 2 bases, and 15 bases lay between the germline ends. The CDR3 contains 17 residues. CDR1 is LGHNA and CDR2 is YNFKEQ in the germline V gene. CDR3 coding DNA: TGTGCCAGCAGCCAAGATCGTCGACAGAGCTACACAGATACGCAGTATTTT. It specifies CASSQDRRQSYTDTQYF.

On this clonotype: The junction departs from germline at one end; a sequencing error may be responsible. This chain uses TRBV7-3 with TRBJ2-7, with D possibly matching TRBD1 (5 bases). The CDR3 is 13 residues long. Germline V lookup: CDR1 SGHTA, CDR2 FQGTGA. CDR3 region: CASSLRAGNEQCF. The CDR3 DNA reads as TGTGCCAGCAGCTTAAGGGCAGGGAACGAGCAGTGCTTC.

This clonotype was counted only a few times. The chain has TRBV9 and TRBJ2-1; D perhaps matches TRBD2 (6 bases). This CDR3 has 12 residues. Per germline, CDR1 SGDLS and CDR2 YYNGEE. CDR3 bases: TGTGCATCAGGACTAAAGTTCGATGAGCAGTTCTTC. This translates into CASGLKFDEQFF.

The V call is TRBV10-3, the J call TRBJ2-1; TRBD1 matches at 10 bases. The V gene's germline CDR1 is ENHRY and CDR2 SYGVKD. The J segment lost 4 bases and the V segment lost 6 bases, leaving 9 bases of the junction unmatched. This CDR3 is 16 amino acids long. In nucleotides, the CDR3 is TGTGCCATCAGGAGGGACAGGGGTCAGTTGTACAATGAGCAGTTCTTC. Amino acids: CAIRRDRGQLYNEQFF.

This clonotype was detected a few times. The CDR3 spells CASSESGGMVDEQFF. In nucleotides, the CDR3 is TGTGCCAGCAGTGAATCCGGCGGAATGGTCGATGAGCAGTTCTTC. The J gene is TRBJ2-1, the V gene TRBV2; D is unclear. The V gene lost 2 bases and the J gene lost 8 bases, with 16 bases spanning the gap. This CDR3 is 15 amino acids long. Looked up from germline, CDR1 is SNHLY and CDR2 is FYNNEI.

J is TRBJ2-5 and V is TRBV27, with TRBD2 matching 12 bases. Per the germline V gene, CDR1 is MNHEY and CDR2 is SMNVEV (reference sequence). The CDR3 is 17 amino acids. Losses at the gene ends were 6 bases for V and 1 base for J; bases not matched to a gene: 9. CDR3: CASRTQLAGGLQETQYF. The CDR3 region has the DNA TGTGCCAGCAGAACCCAACTAGCGGGGGGCCTCCAAGAGACCCAGTACTTC.

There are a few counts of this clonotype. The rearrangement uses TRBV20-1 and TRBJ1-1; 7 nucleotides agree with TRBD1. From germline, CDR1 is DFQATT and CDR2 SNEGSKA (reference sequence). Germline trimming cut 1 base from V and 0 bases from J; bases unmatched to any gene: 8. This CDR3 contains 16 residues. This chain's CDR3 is CSARGGDRDMNTEAFF. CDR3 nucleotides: TGCAGTGCTAGAGGGGGCGACAGGGACATGAACACTGAAGCTTTCTTT.

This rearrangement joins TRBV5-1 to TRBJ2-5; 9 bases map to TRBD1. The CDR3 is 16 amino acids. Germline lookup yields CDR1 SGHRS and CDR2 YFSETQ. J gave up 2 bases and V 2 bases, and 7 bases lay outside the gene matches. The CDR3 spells CASSFIGTGMQETQYF. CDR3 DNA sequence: TGCGCCAGCAGCTTTATCGGGACAGGGATGCAAGAGACCCAGTACTTC.

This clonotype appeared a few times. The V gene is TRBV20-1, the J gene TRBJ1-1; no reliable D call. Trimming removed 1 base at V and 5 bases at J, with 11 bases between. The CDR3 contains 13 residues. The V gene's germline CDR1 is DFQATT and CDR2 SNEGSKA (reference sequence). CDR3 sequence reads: CSARVQSRTEAFF. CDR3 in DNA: TGCAGTGCTAGAGTGCAGAGCCGGACTGAAGCTTTCTTT.

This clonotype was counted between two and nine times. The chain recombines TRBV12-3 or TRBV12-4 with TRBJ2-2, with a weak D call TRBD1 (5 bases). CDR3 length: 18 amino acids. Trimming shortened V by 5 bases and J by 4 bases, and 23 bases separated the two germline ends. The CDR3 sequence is CASSLSGQGGTFTGELFF. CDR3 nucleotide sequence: TGTGCCAGCAGTCTCTCAGGGCAGGGTGGTACCTTCACCGGGGAGCTGTTTTTT.

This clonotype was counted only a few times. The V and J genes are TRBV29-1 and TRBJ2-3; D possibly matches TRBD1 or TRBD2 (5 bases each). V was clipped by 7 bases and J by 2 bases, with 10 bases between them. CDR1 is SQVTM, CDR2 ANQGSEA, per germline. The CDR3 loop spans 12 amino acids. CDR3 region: CSGDRDTDTQYF. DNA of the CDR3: TGCAGCGGGGACCGGGACACAGATACGCAGTATTTT.

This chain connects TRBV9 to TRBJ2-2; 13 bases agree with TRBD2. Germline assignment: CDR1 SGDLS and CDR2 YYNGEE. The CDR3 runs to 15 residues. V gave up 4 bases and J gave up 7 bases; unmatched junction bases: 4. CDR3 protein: CASSPRTSGGGELFF. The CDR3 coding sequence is TGTGCCAGCAGCCCGCGGACTAGCGGGGGCGGGGAGCTGTTTTTT.

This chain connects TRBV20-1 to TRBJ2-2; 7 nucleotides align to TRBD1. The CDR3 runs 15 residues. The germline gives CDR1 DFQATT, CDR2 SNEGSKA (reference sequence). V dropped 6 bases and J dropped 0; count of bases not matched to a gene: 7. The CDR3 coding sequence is TGCAGTGCCCCAGCCGGGACAGCGAACACCGGGGAGCTGTTTTTT. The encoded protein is CSAPAGTANTGELFF.

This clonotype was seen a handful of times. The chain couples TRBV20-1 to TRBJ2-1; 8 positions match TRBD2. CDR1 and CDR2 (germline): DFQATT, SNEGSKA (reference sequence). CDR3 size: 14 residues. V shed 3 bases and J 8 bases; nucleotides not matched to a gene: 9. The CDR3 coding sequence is TGCAGTGCTAGTCTACTAGCGGTGGGAGATGAGCAGTTCTTC. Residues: CSASLLAVGDEQFF.

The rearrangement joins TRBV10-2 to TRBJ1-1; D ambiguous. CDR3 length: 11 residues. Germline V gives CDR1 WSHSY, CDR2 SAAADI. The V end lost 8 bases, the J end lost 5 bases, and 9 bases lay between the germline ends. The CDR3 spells CASVLATEAFF. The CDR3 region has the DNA TGCGCCAGCGTCTTGGCAACTGAAGCTTTCTTT.

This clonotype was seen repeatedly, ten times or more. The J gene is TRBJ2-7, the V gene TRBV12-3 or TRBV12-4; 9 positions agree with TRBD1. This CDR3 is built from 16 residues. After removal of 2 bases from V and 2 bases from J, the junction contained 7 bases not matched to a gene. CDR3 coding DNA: TGTGCCAGCAGTTTACTGTCGGGACAGGGACCCTACGAGCAGTACTTC. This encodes CASSLLSGQGPYEQYF.

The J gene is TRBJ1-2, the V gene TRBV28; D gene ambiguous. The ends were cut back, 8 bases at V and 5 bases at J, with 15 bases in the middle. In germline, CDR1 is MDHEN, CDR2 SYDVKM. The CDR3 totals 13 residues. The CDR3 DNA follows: TGTGCCAGCGCCTGGGTCGGAGGGTATGGCTACACCTTC. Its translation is CASAWVGGYGYTF.

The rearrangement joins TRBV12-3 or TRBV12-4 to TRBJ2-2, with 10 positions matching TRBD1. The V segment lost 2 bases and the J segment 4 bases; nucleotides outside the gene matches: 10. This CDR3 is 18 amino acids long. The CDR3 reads CASSLSSRQGAGTGELFF. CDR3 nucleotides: TGTGCCAGCAGTTTATCCTCAAGACAGGGGGCGGGCACCGGGGAGCTGTTTTTT.

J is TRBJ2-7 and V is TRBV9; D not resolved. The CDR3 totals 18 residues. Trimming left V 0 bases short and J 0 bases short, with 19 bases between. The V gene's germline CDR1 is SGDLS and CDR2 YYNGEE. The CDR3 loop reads CASSVETFGRCYSYEQYF. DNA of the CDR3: TGTGCCAGCAGCGTAGAGACCTTCGGCAGGTGCTACTCCTACGAGCAGTACTTC.

This CDR3 reads CASSFFVDREKETQYF. For the CDR3, the DNA is TGTGCCAGCAGTTTTTTCGTGGACAGGGAGAAGGAGACCCAGTACTTC. This chain links TRBV28 with TRBJ2-5; 8 bases map to TRBD1. This CDR3 has 16 residues. The junction had 11 bases not matched to a gene; V was cut back by 3 bases and J by 5 bases. CDR1 and CDR2 (germline): MDHEN, SYDVKM.

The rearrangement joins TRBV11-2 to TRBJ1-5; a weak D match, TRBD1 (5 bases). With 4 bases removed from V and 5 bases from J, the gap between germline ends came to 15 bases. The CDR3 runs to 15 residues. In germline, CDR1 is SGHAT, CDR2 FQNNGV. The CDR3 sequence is CASSSPGRRYQPQHF. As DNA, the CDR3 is TGTGCCAGCAGCTCGCCGGGACGGAGATATCAGCCCCAGCATTTT.

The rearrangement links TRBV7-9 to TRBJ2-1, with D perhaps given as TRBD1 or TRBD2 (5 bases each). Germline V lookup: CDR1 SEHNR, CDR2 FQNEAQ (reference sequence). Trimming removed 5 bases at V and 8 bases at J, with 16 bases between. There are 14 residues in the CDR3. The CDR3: CASSPILRDHEQFF. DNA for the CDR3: TGTGCCAGCAGCCCGATATTGAGGGACCATGAGCAGTTCTTC.

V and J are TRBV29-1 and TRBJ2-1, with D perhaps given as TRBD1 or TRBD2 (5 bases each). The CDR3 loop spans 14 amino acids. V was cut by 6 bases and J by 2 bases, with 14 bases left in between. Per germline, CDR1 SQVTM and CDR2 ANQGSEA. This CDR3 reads CSVPGTDAYNEQFF. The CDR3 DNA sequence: TGCAGCGTCCCCGGGACCGACGCCTACAATGAGCAGTTCTTC.

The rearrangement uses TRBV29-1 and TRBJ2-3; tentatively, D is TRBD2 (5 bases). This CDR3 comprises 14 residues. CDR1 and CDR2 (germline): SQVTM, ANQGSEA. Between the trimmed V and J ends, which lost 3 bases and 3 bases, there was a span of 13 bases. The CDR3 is CSVDLDFLTDTQYF. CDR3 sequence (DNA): TGCAGCGTTGACTTGGACTTTCTTACAGATACGCAGTATTTT.